This TCR beta chain was observed in a study of graft-versus-host responses after intestinal transplantation. Looking at the study overall: Each recipient received anti-thymocyte globulin induction, then tacrolimus and steroids for 3 to 4 years. Overall study results and limits: Association was observed between peak circulating GvH clone levels and early post-transplant HvG declines. Those patients showing graft-donor T cell macrochimerism displayed high graft-versus-host to host-versus-graft clonal ratios in allografts.

This CDR3 has 17 residues. Trimming cost V 1 base and J 0 bases, with 13 bases left between them. The germline V gene encodes CDR1 SEHNR and CDR2 FQNEAQ (reference sequence). As regards this clone: No antigen is known for it.

Measured with immunoSEQ multiplex PCR; TCRdb has only the in-frame clones, and not every one. This table has some 90,000 clones, over 85% appearing once. The sequence came from a human donor who received an intestinal transplant. Material: unstimulated CD8+ T cells sorted from spleen or lymph node cells, obtained before intestinal transplant. The rearrangement links TRBV7-9 to TRBJ1-3; D is uncertain. The CDR3 nucleotides are TGTGCCAGCAGCTTAGGGCAGGCCGGTTACTCTGGAAACACCATATATTTT. The encoded protein is CASSLGQAGYSGNTIYF.